The next 25 T cell receptor beta chains were all read from a single sample in a study of T cells after yellow fever vaccination. TCRdb independently ran MiXCR on the 5' RACE reads; one entry per CDR3 protein. Among some 560,000 distinct CDR3 sequences listed, about 15% were seen once. Sequencing used PBMCs, obtained about 5 days after the first yellow fever vaccination. Source of these receptors: a man aged 18-30 years who received the YFV17D yellow fever vaccine.

As for this clonotype: One end of the junction does not line up with germline, which may come from a read error. This sequence joins TRBV6-5 and TRBJ2-2, with D maybe TRBD1 (7 bases). CDR3 size: 19 residues. The germline CDR1 and CDR2 sequences are MNHEY and SVGAGI. CDR3 bases: TGTGCCAGCAGTTACAGTCATAGCAGGGGGGCGCCGAACGCCGGGGAGCTGTTTTTT. Its protein product is CASSYSHSRGAPNAGELFF.

The rearrangement links TRBV6-2 or TRBV6-3 to TRBJ2-1, with 7 bases fitting TRBD1. The CDR3 loop spans 16 amino acids. Germline lookup yields CDR1 MNHEY and CDR2 SVGEGT. The ends lost 2 bases at V and 4 bases at J; junction bases unmatched: 8. CDR3 nucleotides: TGTGCCAGCAGTTACCCGGGACAGACAGAGTACAATGAGCAGTTCTTC. Translation gives CASSYPGQTEYNEQFF.

The J gene is TRBJ1-4, the V gene TRBV7-9, with 8 bases fitting TRBD1. Germline V gene sequence: CDR1 SEHNR, CDR2 FQNEAQ (reference sequence). V lost 5 bases to trimming and J lost 5 bases; unmatched junction nucleotides: 13. The CDR3 spans 17 residues. CDR3 residues: CASSPLVGWTGNEKLFF. The CDR3 DNA reads TGTGCCAGCAGCCCCCTAGTCGGCTGGACAGGGAATGAAAAACTGTTTTTT. Filled out from reference TRBV7-9 and TRBJ1-4, the complete variable domain reads DTGVSQNPRHKITKRGQNVTFRCDPISEHNRLYWYRQTLGQGPEFLTYFQNEAQLEKSRLLSDRFSAERPKGSFSTLEIQRTEQGDSAMYLCASSPLVGWTGNEKLFFGSGTQLSVL.

The chain recombines TRBV20-1 with TRBJ2-7; D could derive from TRBD1 or TRBD2 (6 bases each). V shed 0 bases and J shed 1 base, with 13 bases lying between them. The CDR3 runs to 15 residues. The germline gives CDR1 DFQATT, CDR2 SNEGSKA (reference sequence). CDR3 nucleotides: TGCAGTGCTAGAGATCGGTCGGGGGCGTCCTACGAGCAGTACTTC. This gives the protein CSARDRSGASYEQYF.

The chain links TRBV14 to TRBJ1-1; TRBD1 agrees at 9 bases. J gave up 0 bases and V 4 bases, and 3 bases lay outside the gene matches. This CDR3 is 15 amino acids long. From germline, CDR1 is SGHDN and CDR2 FVKESK. The chain's CDR3 is CASSRGQGMNTEAFF. The CDR3 coding sequence is TGTGCCAGCAGCCGAGGACAGGGGATGAACACTGAAGCTTTCTTT.

This clonotype was observed at least ten times. The V gene is TRBV7-2, the J gene TRBJ1-5; the D is unclear. CDR3 length: 13 amino acids. V was cut by 2 bases and J by 4 bases, with 6 bases left in between. The germline CDR1 and CDR2 sequences are SGHTA and FQGNSA. The CDR3 DNA is TGTGCCAGCAGCTTACAGGAGAATCAGCCCCAGCATTTT. Translated, it gives CASSLQENQPQHF. The full variable domain, its missing parts supplied by reference TRBV7-2 and TRBJ1-5, is GAGVSQSPSNKVTEKGKDVELRCDPISGHTALYWYRQSLGQGLEFLIYFQGNSAPDKSGLPSDRFSAERTGGSVSTLTIQRTQQEDSAVYLCASSLQENQPQHFGDGTRLSIL.

This clonotype was found a few times. V is TRBV7-9 and J is TRBJ2-7; D gene uncertain. Trimming stripped 0 bases from V and 2 bases from J, with 5 bases between. The CDR3 consists of 13 residues. The germline V gene encodes CDR1 SEHNR and CDR2 FQNEAQ (reference sequence). CDR3 loop: CASSLALTYEQYF. In nucleotides, the CDR3 is TGTGCCAGCAGCTTAGCCCTAACCTACGAGCAGTACTTC.

This chain links TRBV5-1 with TRBJ2-1; D not resolved. V dropped 0 bases and J dropped 9 bases, with 10 bases sitting between them. Per the germline V gene, CDR1 is SGHRS and CDR2 is YFSETQ. This CDR3 is built from 13 residues. The CDR3 spells CASSLAEGSEQFF. The CDR3 DNA is TGCGCCAGCAGCTTGGCCGAAGGTAGTGAGCAGTTCTTC.

V is TRBV2 and J is TRBJ2-7, with a tentative D call TRBD2 (5 bases). Trimming shortened V by 2 bases and J by 6 bases, and 5 bases separated the two germline ends. The length of the CDR3 is 11 residues. Per germline, CDR1 SNHLY and CDR2 FYNNEI. In nucleotides, the CDR3 is TGTGCCAGCAGTGAACTAGCCGAGCAGTACGTC. The encoded protein is CASSELAEQYV.

This rearrangement joins TRBV4-1 to TRBJ2-1, with D hard to call. Per germline, CDR1 MGHRA and CDR2 YSYEKL. Trimming took 8 bases from V and 8 from J, leaving 13 bases between them. The CDR3 is 12 amino acids. In DNA form, the CDR3 reads TGCGCCAGCGGCTATGGCAGTTATGAGCAGTTCTTC. Amino acids: CASGYGSYEQFF.

The CDR3 here is CASSFGTGGFEQFF. The CDR3, as DNA: TGTGCCAGCAGCTTTGGGACAGGGGGTTTTGAGCAGTTCTTC. This chain connects TRBV5-6 to TRBJ2-1, with 11 bases lining up with TRBD1. V trimming: 2 bases; J trimming: 9 bases; junction bases outside the gene matches: 4. The CDR3 has 14 amino acids. Germline assignment: CDR1 SGHDT and CDR2 YYEEEE.

This clonotype was picked up a small number of times. J is TRBJ1-4 and V is TRBV4-3, with D possibly matching TRBD1 (5 bases). V was cut by 0 bases and J by 7 bases, with 12 bases left in between. Germline lookup yields CDR1 LGHNA and CDR2 YSLEER. The CDR3 sequence is 15 residues long. The CDR3 DNA follows: TGCGCCAGCAGCCAAGATACGGGGCTGGGTGAAAAACTGTTTTTT. This translates into CASSQDTGLGEKLFF.

This chain connects TRBV5-6 to TRBJ2-7; D assignment may be TRBD1 or TRBD2 (5 bases each). The germline V and J ends were trimmed by 1 base and 2 bases, with 13 bases remaining between them. CDR1 and CDR2 from the germline V gene are SGHDT and YYEEEE. This CDR3 is 15 amino acids long. The CDR3: CASSLLGTYTYEQYV. The CDR3 DNA is TGTGCCAGCAGCTTGTTAGGGACGTACACCTACGAGCAGTACGTC.

This chain uses TRBV9 with TRBJ1-1, with D uncertain. The CDR3 sequence is 13 residues long. Germline V gives CDR1 SGDLS, CDR2 YYNGEE. Trimming removed 2 bases at V and 6 bases at J, with 11 bases between. CDR3 bases: TGTGCCAGCAGCGTTTTAGCCAGGTCTGAAGCTTTCTTT. Protein: CASSVLARSEAFF.

The genes are TRBV12-3 or TRBV12-4 and TRBJ2-3, with 8 positions matching TRBD2. V lost 2 bases and J lost 8; bases outside the gene matches: 9. CDR3 size: 15 residues. The CDR3 bases are TGTGCCAGCAGTTTACGGGGACTAGGTTTTGCTACGCAGTATTTT. This translates into CASSLRGLGFATQYF.

The V call is TRBV3-1, the J call TRBJ2-1, with D possibly TRBD1 on 5 matching bases. The CDR3 consists of 15 residues. The germline V and J ends were trimmed by 8 bases and 2 bases, with 16 bases remaining between them. The germline V gene has CDR1 LGHDT and CDR2 YNNKEL (reference sequence). CDR3 coding DNA: TGTGCCAGCTGCCCTGGGGCGAGCCCCTACAATGAGCAGTTCTTC. This codes for CASCPGASPYNEQFF.

This clonotype was counted a few times. The chain joins TRBV10-2 to TRBJ2-2, with a tentative D call TRBD2 (7 bases). The V and J ends lost 3 bases and 3 bases respectively, with 14 bases between them. CDR1 and CDR2 from the germline V gene are WSHSY and SAAADI. There are 16 residues in the CDR3. CDR3 nucleotide sequence: TGCGCCAGCAGTGAAAGGGGGGGCGCGGACACCGGGGAGCTGTTTTTT. This gives the protein CASSERGGADTGELFF.

This chain joins TRBV19 and TRBJ2-1; D is perhaps TRBD2 (6 bases). Germline assignment: CDR1 LNHDA and CDR2 SQIVND (reference sequence). V lost 4 bases to trimming and J lost 7 bases, with 20 bases between them. This CDR3 is built from 16 residues. Written as DNA, the CDR3 is TGTGCCAGTAGTACCCTCGGGAGTCAAGGGAATAATGAGCAGTTCTTC. Protein product: CASSTLGSQGNNEQFF.

This clonotype was observed a handful of times. V and J are TRBV12-3 or TRBV12-4 and TRBJ2-7, with D perhaps assigned TRBD1 or TRBD2 (5 bases each). The CDR3 loop spans 15 amino acids. Trimming cost V 2 bases and J 2 bases, with 13 bases left between them. CDR3 region: CASSLQGTGAYEQYF. CDR3 DNA: TGTGCCAGCAGTTTACAAGGGACCGGCGCCTACGAGCAGTACTTC.

This clonotype was seen more than once but under ten times. The rearrangement links TRBV19 to TRBJ2-3, with D perhaps given as TRBD1 or TRBD2 (8 bases each). CDR3 length: 16 amino acids. Germline V gene sequence: CDR1 LNHDA, CDR2 SQIVND (reference sequence). Trimming left V 5 bases short and J 2 bases short, with 17 bases between. The CDR3 nucleotides read TGTGCCAGTAGTCCCAGCGGGGGACAGGTCACAGATACGCAGTATTTT. Its protein is CASSPSGGQVTDTQYF.

The rearrangement links TRBV28 to TRBJ2-1, with a possible D match to TRBD2 (7 bases). The CDR3 is 13 amino acids. The germline V gene encodes CDR1 MDHEN and CDR2 SYDVKM. Trimming took off 6 bases at V and 9 bases at J, with 15 bases between the two ends. CDR3 coding DNA: TGTGCCAGCAGCCAAACAGGGAGGGTTGAGCAGTTCTTC. Protein sequence: CASSQTGRVEQFF.

This clonotype was detected only a few times. The rearrangement uses TRBV6-5 and TRBJ1-1; D is undetermined. Looked up from germline, CDR1 is MNHEY and CDR2 is SVGAGI. CDR3 length: 17 residues. V lost 2 bases, J lost 0 bases, and 16 bases lay in between. The CDR3 sequence is CASSYGFADSMNTEAFF. DNA of the CDR3: TGTGCCAGCAGTTACGGGTTTGCTGACTCGATGAACACTGAAGCTTTCTTT.

The rearrangement links TRBV27 to TRBJ2-3, with D possibly called TRBD1 or TRBD2 (5 bases each). The CDR3 loop spans 17 amino acids. Germline assignment: CDR1 MNHEY and CDR2 SMNVEV (reference sequence). V was trimmed by 2 bases and J by 4 bases, leaving 19 bases between them. The CDR3 DNA follows: TGTGCCAGCAGTTTACTCGGGACGGGTGGTATTTCAGATACGCAGTATTTT. Encoded protein: CASSLLGTGGISDTQYF.

CDR3: CASSPRQLGTEAFF. The CDR3 bases are TGCGCCAGCAGCCCAAGACAGTTGGGCACTGAAGCTTTCTTT. J is TRBJ1-1 and V is TRBV4-1; possible D gene TRBD1, 5 bases. The length of the CDR3 is 14 residues. V dropped 4 bases and J dropped 4 bases, with 13 bases sitting between them. CDR1 is MGHRA, CDR2 YSYEKL, per germline.

The chain joins TRBV5-1 to TRBJ1-4, with no clear D. CDR3 size: 15 residues. Germline V gene lookup returns CDR1 SGHRS and CDR2 YFSETQ. V gave up 0 bases and J gave up 0 bases, with 6 bases separating them. CDR3 residues: CASSLGDPTNEKLFF. CDR3 DNA: TGCGCCAGCAGCTTGGGGGATCCAACTAATGAAAAACTGTTTTTT.